Sequencing of this T cell receptor (beta chain) was carried out in a study of shared clonotypes between healthy human individuals. Terminally differentiated effector memory CD45RA+ cells were excluded by CCR7 positive selection of CD45RO-negative cells. There were only Caucasian adults among the donors, and all lived in Nashville, Tennessee. The assay was run at deep level. Sequenced by immunoSEQ multiplex PCR; TCRdb stores in-frame clones only, minus some. The sample records a few million clones, 80% to 95% being singletons. The CDR3 has 12 residues. Trimming pared 5 bases from V and 5 bases from J, leaving 9 bases between. Germline V gene data show CDR1 as SGDLS and CDR2 as YYNGEE.

The chain joins TRBV9 to TRBJ2-3; D is undetermined. The TCR sequence derives from a man in his late teens or twenties in good health. Some clones in this sample may be carry-over from other donors' samples. Sequenced sample: naive CD8+ T cells from PBMCs. As DNA, the CDR3 is TGTGCCAGCAGTCCTCGCCGAGATACGCAGTATTTT. Translating gives CASSPRRDTQYF.